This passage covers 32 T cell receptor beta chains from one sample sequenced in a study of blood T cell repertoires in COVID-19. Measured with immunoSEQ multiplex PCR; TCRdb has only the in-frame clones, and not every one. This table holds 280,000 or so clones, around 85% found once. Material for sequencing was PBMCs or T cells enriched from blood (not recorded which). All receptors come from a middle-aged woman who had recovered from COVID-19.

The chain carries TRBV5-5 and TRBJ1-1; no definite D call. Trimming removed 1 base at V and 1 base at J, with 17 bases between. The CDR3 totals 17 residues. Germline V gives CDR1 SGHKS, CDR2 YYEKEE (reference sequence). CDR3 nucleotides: TGTGCCAGCAGCTTGAGACTGGCCTTACGAGCGAACACTGAAGCTTTCTTT. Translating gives CASSLRLALRANTEAFF.

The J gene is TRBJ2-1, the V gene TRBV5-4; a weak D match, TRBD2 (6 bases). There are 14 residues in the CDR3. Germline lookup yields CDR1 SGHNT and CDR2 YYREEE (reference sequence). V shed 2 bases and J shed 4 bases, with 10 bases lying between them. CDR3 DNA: TGTGCCAGCAGCTTAAGCGGGTTATACAATGAGCAGTTCTTC. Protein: CASSLSGLYNEQFF.

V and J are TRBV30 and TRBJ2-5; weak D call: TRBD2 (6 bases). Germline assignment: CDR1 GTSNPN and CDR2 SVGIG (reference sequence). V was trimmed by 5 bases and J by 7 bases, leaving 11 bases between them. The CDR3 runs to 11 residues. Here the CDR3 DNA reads TGTGCCTGGGACAACGGGGGGACCCAGTACTTC. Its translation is CAWDNGGTQYF.

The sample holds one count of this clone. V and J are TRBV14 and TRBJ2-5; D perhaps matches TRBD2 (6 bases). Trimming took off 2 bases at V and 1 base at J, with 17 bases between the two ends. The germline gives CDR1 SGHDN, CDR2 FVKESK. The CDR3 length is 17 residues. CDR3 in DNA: TGTGCCAGCAGCCAATGGTTGGGCGGGACCTCCCAAGAGACCCAGTACTTC. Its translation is CASSQWLGGTSQETQYF.

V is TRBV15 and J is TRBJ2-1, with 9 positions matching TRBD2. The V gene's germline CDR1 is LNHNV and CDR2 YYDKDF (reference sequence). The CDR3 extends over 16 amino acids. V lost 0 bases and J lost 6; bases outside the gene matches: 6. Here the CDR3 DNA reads TGTGCCACCAGCAGAGATCGTAGCGGGAGCGGCAATGAGCAGTTCTTC. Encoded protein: CATSRDRSGSGNEQFF.

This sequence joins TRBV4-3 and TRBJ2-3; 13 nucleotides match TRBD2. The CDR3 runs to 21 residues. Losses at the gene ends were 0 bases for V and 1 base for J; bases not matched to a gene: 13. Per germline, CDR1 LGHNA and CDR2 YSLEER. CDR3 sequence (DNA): TGCGCCAGCAGCCAAGATCGCAGAGGACTAGCGGGAGTTAGGGGCACAGATACGCAGTATTTT. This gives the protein CASSQDRRGLAGVRGTDTQYF.

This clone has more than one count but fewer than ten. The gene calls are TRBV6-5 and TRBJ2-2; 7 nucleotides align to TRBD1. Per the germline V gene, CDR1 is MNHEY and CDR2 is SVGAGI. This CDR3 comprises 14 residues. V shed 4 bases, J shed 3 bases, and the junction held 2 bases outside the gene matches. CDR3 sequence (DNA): TGTGCCAGCAGTTCCAGGGGGTACACCGGGGAGCTGTTTTTT. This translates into CASSSRGYTGELFF.

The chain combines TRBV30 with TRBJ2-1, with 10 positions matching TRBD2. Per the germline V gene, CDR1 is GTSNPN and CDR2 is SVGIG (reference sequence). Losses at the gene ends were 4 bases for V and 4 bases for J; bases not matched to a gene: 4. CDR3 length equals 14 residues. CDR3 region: CAWNGLAVYNEQFF. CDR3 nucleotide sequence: TGTGCCTGGAACGGACTAGCGGTTTACAATGAGCAGTTCTTC. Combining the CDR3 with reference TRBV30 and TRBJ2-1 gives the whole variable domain SQTIHQWPATLVQPVGSPLSLECTVEGTSNPNLYWYRQAAGRGLQLLFYSVGIGQISSEVPQNLSASRPQDRQFILSSKKLLLSDSGFYLCAWNGLAVYNEQFFGPGTRLTVL.

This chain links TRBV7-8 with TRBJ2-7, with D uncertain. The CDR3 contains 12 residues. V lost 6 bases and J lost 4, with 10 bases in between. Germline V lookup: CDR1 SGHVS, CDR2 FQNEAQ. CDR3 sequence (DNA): TGTGCCAGCAGTCGCGACAAGTACGAGCAGTACTTC. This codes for CASSRDKYEQYF.

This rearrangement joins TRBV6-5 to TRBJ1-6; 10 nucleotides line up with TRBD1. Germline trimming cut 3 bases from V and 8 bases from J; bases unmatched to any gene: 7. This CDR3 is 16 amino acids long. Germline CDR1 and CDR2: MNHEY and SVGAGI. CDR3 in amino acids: CASSYSTGGVDSPLHF. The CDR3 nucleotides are TGTGCCAGCAGTTATTCGACAGGGGGCGTAGATTCACCCCTCCACTTT.

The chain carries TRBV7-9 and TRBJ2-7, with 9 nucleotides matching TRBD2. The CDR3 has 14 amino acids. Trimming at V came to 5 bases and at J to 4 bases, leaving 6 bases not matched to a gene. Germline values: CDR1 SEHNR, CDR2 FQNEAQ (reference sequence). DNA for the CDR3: TGTGCCAGCAGCCTGACTAGCGGATCTTACGAGCAGTACTTC. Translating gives CASSLTSGSYEQYF. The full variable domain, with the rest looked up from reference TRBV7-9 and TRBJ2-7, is DTGVSQNPRHKITKRGQNVTFRCDPISEHNRLYWYRQTLGQGPEFLTYFQNEAQLEKSRLLSDRFSAERPKGSFSTLEIQRTEQGDSAMYLCASSLTSGSYEQYFGPGTRLTVT.

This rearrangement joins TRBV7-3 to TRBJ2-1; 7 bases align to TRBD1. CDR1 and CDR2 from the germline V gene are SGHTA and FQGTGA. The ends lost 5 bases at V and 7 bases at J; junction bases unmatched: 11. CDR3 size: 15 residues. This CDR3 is CASSPGTAKGNEQFF. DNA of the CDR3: TGTGCCAGCAGCCCAGGGACAGCGAAGGGAAATGAGCAGTTCTTC.

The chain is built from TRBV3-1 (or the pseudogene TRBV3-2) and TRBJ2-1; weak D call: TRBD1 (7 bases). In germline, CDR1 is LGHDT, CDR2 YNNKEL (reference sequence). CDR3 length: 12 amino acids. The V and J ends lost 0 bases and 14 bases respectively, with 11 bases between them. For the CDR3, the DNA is TGTGCCAGCAGCCAAGATGGCAGGGGGGAGTTCTTC. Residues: CASSQDGRGEFF.

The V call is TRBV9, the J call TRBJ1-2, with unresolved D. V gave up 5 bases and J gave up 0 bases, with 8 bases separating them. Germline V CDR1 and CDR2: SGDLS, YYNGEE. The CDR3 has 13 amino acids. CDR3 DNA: TGTGCCAGCAGTAAAATAACTAACTATGGCTACACCTTC. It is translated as CASSKITNYGYTF.

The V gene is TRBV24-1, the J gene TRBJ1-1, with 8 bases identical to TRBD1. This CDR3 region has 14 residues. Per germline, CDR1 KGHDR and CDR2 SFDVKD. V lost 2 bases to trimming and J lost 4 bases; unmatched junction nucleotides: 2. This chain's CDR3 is CATSDSTGGTEAFF. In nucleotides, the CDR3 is TGTGCCACCAGTGATTCTACAGGGGGCACTGAAGCTTTCTTT.

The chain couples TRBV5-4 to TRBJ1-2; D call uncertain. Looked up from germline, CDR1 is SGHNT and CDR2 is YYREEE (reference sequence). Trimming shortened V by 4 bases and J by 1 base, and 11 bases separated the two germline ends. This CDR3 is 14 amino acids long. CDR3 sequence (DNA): TGTGCCAGCAGCCTCGGAGCGGTTAACTATGGCTACACCTTC. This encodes CASSLGAVNYGYTF.

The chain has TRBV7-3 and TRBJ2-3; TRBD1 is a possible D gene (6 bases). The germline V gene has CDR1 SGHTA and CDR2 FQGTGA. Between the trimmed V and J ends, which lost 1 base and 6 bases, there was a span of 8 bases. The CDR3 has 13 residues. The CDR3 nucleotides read TGTGCCAGCAGCTTAATGGGGGCGGATACGCAGTATTTT. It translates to CASSLMGADTQYF.

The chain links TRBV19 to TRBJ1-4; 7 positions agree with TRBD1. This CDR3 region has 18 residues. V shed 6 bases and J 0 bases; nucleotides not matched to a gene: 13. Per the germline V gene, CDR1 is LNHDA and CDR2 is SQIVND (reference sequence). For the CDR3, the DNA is TGTGCCAGTAGGGGTAACCTCGGGACAGTTGCAACTAATGAAAAACTGTTTTTT. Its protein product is CASRGNLGTVATNEKLFF.

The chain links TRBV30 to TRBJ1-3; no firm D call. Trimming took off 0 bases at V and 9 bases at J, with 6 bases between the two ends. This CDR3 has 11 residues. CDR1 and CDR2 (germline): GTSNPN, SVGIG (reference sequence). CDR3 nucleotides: TGTGCCTGGAGTGTTTATCCCACCATATATTTT. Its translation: CAWSVYPTIYF.

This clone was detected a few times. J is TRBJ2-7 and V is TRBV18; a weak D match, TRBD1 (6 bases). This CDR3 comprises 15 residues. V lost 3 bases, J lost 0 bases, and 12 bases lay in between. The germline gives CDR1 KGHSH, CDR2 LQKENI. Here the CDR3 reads CASSPGTGSSYEQYF. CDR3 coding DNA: TGTGCCAGCTCACCGGGAACAGGGAGCTCCTACGAGCAGTACTTC.

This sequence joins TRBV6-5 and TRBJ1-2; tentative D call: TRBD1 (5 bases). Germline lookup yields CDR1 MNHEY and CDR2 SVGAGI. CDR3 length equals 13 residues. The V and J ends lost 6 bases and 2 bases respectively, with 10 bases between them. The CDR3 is CASSMGGNYGYTF. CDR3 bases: TGTGCCAGCAGCATGGGGGGAAACTATGGCTACACCTTC.

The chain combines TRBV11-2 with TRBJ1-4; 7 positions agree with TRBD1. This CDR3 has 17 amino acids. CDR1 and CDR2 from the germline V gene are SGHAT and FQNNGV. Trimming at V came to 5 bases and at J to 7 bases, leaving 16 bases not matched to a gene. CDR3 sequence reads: CASSPYRGADAPEKLFF. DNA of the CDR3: TGTGCCAGCAGCCCGTACAGGGGCGCCGACGCGCCTGAAAAACTGTTTTTT.

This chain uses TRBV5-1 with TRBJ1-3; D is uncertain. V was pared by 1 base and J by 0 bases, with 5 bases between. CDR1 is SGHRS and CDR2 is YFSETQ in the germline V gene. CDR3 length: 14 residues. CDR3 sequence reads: CASSLTDSGNTIYF. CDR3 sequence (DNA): TGCGCCAGCAGCTTGACAGACTCTGGAAACACCATATATTTT.

CDR3 loop: CASSALPGTGTYEQYF. The DNA for the CDR3 is TGTGCCAGCAGTGCTCTTCCCGGGACAGGGACCTACGAGCAGTACTTC. The rearrangement links TRBV6-1 to TRBJ2-7; TRBD1 matches at 9 bases. The germline CDR1 and CDR2 sequences are MNHNS and SASEGT. The CDR3 has 16 residues. V lost 4 bases, J lost 2 bases, and 9 bases stayed unmatched.

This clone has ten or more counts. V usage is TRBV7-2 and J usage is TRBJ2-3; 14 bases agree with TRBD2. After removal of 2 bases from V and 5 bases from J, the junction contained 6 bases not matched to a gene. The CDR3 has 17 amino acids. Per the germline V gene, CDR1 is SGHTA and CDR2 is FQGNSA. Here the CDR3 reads CASSLRLAGGPRDTQYF. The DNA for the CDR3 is TGTGCCAGCAGCTTAAGACTAGCGGGAGGGCCGAGAGATACGCAGTATTTT.

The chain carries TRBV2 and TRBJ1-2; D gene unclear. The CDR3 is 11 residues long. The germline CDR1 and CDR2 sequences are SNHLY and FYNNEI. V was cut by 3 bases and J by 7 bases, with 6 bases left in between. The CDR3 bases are TGTGCCAGCAGTGAGGAGGGTGGCTACACCTTC. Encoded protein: CASSEEGGYTF.

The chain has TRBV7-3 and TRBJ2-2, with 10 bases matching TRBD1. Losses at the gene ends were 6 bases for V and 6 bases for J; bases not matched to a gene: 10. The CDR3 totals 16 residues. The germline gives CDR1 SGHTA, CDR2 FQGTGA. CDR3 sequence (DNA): TGTGCCAGCAGTAGCCAGGGACAGGGGATGGCCGGGGAGCTGTTTTTT. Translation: CASSSQGQGMAGELFF.

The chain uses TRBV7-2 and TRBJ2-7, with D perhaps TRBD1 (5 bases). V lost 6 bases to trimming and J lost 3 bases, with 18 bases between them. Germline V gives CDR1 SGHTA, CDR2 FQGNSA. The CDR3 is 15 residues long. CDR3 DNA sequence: TGTGCCAGCAGTCCCTCGACAGCAAATCTCTACGAGCAGTACTTC. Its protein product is CASSPSTANLYEQYF.

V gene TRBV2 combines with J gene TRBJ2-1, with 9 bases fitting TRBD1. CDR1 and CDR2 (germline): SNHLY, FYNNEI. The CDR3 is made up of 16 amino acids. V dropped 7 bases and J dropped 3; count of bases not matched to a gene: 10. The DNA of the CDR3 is TGTGCCAGCACAAAGGAGGGGACAGGGATCTACAATGAGCAGTTCTTC. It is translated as CASTKEGTGIYNEQFF.

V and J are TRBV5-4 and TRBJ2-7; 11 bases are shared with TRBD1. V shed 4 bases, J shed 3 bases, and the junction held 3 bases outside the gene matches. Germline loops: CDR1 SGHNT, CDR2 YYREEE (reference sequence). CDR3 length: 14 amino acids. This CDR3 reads CASSPGTGGYEQYF. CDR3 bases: TGTGCCAGCAGCCCCGGGACAGGGGGCTACGAGCAGTACTTC.

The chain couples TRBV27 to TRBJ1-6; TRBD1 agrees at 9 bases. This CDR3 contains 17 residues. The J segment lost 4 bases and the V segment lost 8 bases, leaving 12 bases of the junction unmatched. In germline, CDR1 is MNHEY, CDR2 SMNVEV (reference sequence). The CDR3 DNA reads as TGTGCCAGCGGAAATCCACGGACAGGGGCTTATAATTCACCCCTCCACTTT. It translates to CASGNPRTGAYNSPLHF.

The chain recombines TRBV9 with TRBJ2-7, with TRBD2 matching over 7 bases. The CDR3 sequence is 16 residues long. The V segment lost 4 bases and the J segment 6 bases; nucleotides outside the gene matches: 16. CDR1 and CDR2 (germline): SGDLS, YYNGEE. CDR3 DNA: TGTGCCAGCAGCCCGCTGGGCGGGAGTCGCCGGGGCGAGCAGTACTTC. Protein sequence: CASSPLGGSRRGEQYF.